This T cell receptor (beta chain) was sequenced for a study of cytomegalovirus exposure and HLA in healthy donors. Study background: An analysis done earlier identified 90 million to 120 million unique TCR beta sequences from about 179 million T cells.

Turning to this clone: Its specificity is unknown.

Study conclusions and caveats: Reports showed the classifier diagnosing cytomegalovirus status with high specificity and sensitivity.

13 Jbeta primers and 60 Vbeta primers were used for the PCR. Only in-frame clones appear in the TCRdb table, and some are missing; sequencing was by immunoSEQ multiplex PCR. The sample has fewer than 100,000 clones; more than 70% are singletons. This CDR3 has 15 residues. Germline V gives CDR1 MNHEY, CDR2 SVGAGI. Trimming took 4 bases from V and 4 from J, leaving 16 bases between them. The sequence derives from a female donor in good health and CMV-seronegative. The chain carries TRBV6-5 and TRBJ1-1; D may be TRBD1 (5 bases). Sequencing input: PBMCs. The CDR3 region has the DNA TGTGCCAGCAGTTCCAGGGTTCTGGGGGGCACTGAAGCTTTCTTT. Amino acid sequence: CASSSRVLGGTEAFF.